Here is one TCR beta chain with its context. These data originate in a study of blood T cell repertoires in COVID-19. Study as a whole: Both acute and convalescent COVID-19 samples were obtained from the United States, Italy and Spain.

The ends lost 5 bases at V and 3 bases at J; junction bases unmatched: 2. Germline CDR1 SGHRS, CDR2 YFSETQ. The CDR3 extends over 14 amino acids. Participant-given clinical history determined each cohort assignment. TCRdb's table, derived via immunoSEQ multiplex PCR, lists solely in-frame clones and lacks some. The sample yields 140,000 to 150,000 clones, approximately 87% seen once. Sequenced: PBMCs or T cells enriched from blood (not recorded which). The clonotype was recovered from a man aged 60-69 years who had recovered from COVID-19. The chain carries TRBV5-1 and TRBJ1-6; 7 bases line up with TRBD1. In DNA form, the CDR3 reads TGCGCCAGCAGTAGGGACAGCTATAATTCACCCCTCCACTTT. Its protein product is CASSRDSYNSPLHF. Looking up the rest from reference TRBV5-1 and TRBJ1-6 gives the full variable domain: KAGVTQTPRYLIKTRGQQVTLSCSPISGHRSVSWYQQTPGQGLQFLFEYFSETQRNKGNFPGRFSGRQFSNSRSEMNVSTLELGDSALYLCASSRDSYNSPLHFGNGTRLTVT.